This T cell receptor (beta chain) was retrieved from a study of cytomegalovirus exposure and HLA in healthy donors. Findings and caveats of the study: In most subjects, TCR beta sequences reportedly gave accurate predictions of HLA-A and HLA-B alleles. What a later analysis reportedly showed was that an Asian-associated ancestry cluster had fewer N-insertions than the 666-donor mean. Later on, analysis showed that most CMV-associated TCR beta chains appeared to be HLA-restricted.

The ends lost 1 base at V and 3 bases at J; junction bases unmatched: 1. CDR3 size: 13 residues. Germline V gene data show CDR1 as SGHKS and CDR2 as YYEKEE (reference sequence). Remarks on this clone: The antigen remains unidentified.

Vbeta (60) and Jbeta (13) primers were used in the PCR. Clones were sequenced by immunoSEQ multiplex PCR, and TCRdb holds only the in-frame ones, with some missing. Of 120,000 to 150,000 clones listed, around 80% are singletons. The gene calls are TRBV5-5 and TRBJ2-7; 7 bases line up with TRBD1. Input material: PBMCs. This clonotype originated in a man aged 35-49 years in good health and CMV-seropositive. The CDR3 nucleotides read TGTGCCAGCAGCTTGCCAGGGGGCTACGAGCAGTACTTC. As protein: CASSLPGGYEQYF.